Following are 31 T cell receptor beta chains from one sample sequenced in a study of cytomegalovirus exposure and HLA in healthy donors. 13 Jbeta primers and 60 Vbeta primers were used for the PCR. The repertoire was sequenced with immunoSEQ multiplex PCR; TCRdb's copy has only in-frame clones and lacks some. The table lists roughly 71,000 clones. The sequenced material came from PBMCs. The source is a woman between 40 and 55 years old in good health and CMV-seropositive.

This rearrangement joins TRBV6-1 to TRBJ2-7, with TRBD2 identical over 7 bases. The germline CDR1 and CDR2 sequences are MNHNS and SASEGT. Unmatched junction bases numbered 3, after V lost 5 bases and J lost 2 bases. There are 13 residues in the CDR3. The CDR3 spells CASSQRGAYEQYF. The DNA of the CDR3 is TGTGCCAGCAGTCAGCGGGGCGCCTACGAGCAGTACTTC.

This chain links TRBV7-6 with TRBJ2-1; D is ambiguous. Per the germline V gene, CDR1 is SGHVS and CDR2 is FNYEAQ. The CDR3 is 16 residues long. V was trimmed by 3 bases and J by 9 bases, leaving 21 bases between them. The CDR3 nucleotides read TGTGCCAGCAGCTTGATATTTGACGGGTCTCGGTTTGAGCAGTTCTTC. Protein product: CASSLIFDGSRFEQFF. The full variable domain, completed using reference TRBV7-6 and TRBJ2-1, is GAGVSQSPRYKVTKRGQDVALRCDPISGHVSLYWYRQALGQGPEFLTYFNYEAQQDKSGLPNDRFSAERPEGSISTLTIQRTEQRDSAMYRCASSLIFDGSRFEQFFGPGTRLTVL.

This chain uses TRBV7-7 with TRBJ2-2, with D unclear. Germline V CDR1 and CDR2: SSHAT, FNYEAQ (reference sequence). CDR3 length: 16 amino acids. The V end was cut by 5 bases, the J end by 5 bases, with 18 bases between. CDR3 coding DNA: TGTGCCAGCAGCCCCGAGAGCAGGAAGAGTACCGGGGAGCTGTTTTTT. It encodes CASSPESRKSTGELFF.

The chain links TRBV11-1 to TRBJ2-1; 7 bases are shared with TRBD1. The germline gives CDR1 SGHAT, CDR2 FQDESV (reference sequence). The CDR3 runs to 13 residues. V was clipped by 1 base and J by 7 bases; unmatched bases: 1. The CDR3 sequence: CASSLDRGNEQFF. CDR3 nucleotides: TGTGCCAGCAGCTTAGACAGGGGAAATGAGCAGTTCTTC.

J is TRBJ1-6 and V is TRBV18; maybe TRBD1 (6 bases). The CDR3 has 15 residues. Germline V gene data show CDR1 as KGHSH and CDR2 as LQKENI. V lost 6 bases to trimming and J lost 7 bases, with 16 bases between them. The CDR3 reads CASSVTGETNSPLHF. As DNA, the CDR3 is TGTGCCAGCTCGGTGACAGGCGAAACAAATTCACCCCTCCACTTT.

This chain joins TRBV7-8 and TRBJ2-2; 10 bases agree with TRBD1. The CDR3 length is 16 residues. Germline trimming cut 5 bases from V and 7 bases from J; bases unmatched to any gene: 10. From germline, CDR1 is SGHVS and CDR2 FQNEAQ. CDR3 in amino acids: CASSPWTGGRNGELFF. DNA of the CDR3: TGTGCCAGCAGCCCTTGGACAGGGGGAAGAAACGGGGAGCTGTTTTTT. Complete variable domain (other parts from reference TRBV7-8 and TRBJ2-2): GAGVSQSPRYKVAKRGQDVALRCDPISGHVSLFWYQQALGQGPEFLTYFQNEAQLDKSGLPSDRFFAERPEGSVSTLKIQRTQQEDSAVYLCASSPWTGGRNGELFFGEGSRLTVL.

This chain joins TRBV5-4 and TRBJ1-2; 7 nucleotides agree with TRBD1. Losses at the gene ends were 0 bases for V and 8 bases for J; bases not matched to a gene: 10. This CDR3 is built from 15 residues. Per germline, CDR1 SGHNT and CDR2 YYREEE (reference sequence). The CDR3 protein is CASSLDPSTGFGYTF. CDR3 in DNA: TGTGCCAGCAGCTTGGATCCCTCGACAGGGTTCGGCTACACCTTC.

Turning to this clone: Sequence at one end of the junction differs from germline and may be a read error. This chain joins TRBV4-1 and TRBJ2-2; no definite D call. Germline loops: CDR1 MGHRA, CDR2 YSYEKL. This CDR3 is built from 17 residues. The CDR3 DNA reads TGCGCCAGCGGCCAACCACCCCGATCGGCGAACACCGGGGAGCTGTTTTTT. Translation gives CASGQPPRSANTGELFF.

The chain links TRBV6-1 to TRBJ2-1; weak D call: TRBD2 (5 bases). Germline V gene sequence: CDR1 MNHNS, CDR2 SASEGT. V was clipped by 4 bases and J by 7 bases, with 17 bases between them. CDR3 length: 15 residues. The CDR3 sequence: CASSVVGPGSNEQFF. CDR3 in DNA: TGTGCCAGCAGTGTTGTTGGTCCGGGGTCTAATGAGCAGTTCTTC.

The chain has TRBV5-4 and TRBJ2-3; 7 positions agree with TRBD2. Germline V CDR1 and CDR2: SGHNT, YYREEE (reference sequence). The CDR3 has 15 residues. Trimming removed 1 base from V and 2 bases from J; junction bases left unmatched: 4. The CDR3 nucleotides read TGTGCCAGCAGCTTGAGCGGGACTTCCACAGATACGCAGTATTTT. This sequence encodes CASSLSGTSTDTQYF.

Concerning this clone: A read error may produce the germline difference seen at one junction end. The chain combines TRBV6-5 with TRBJ1-1; possible D gene TRBD1, 6 bases. CDR3 length equals 14 residues. CDR1 is MNHEY, CDR2 SVGAGI, per germline. CDR3 amino acids: CASSLLARGTETFF. CDR3 coding DNA: TGTGCCAGCAGCCTCCTTGCCAGGGGTACTGAAACTTTCTTT.

The chain combines TRBV5-1 with TRBJ2-5; 12 bases map to TRBD2. Trimming at V came to 4 bases and at J to 1 base, leaving 11 bases not matched to a gene. The germline gives CDR1 SGHRS, CDR2 YFSETQ. CDR3 length: 18 residues. The CDR3 region has the DNA TGCGCCAGCAGCCCCCTGACGTTGACTAGCGGGGGCCAAGAGACCCAGTACTTC. This codes for CASSPLTLTSGGQETQYF.

The chain uses TRBV4-1 and TRBJ1-2, with D uncertain. The CDR3 is 16 amino acids. Deletions cut 6 bases from V and 2 bases from J, with 19 bases between. Germline CDR1 and CDR2: MGHRA and YSYEKL. This chain's CDR3 is CASRATVTHLNYGYTF. DNA of the CDR3: TGCGCCAGCAGGGCTACAGTTACGCACTTAAACTATGGCTACACCTTC.

The CDR3 DNA sequence: TGTGCCAGCAGTTACGAGGCAGGGGATTCACCCCTCCACTTT. It specifies CASSYEAGDSPLHF. The chain couples TRBV6-5 to TRBJ1-6; D might be TRBD1 (6 bases). The germline V gene has CDR1 MNHEY and CDR2 SVGAGI. This CDR3 is built from 14 residues. V was trimmed by 2 bases and J by 8 bases, leaving 10 bases between them.

Note on this clone: The junction differs from germline at one of its ends, possibly a read error. The V call is TRBV7-9, the J call TRBJ1-5; 8 bases are shared with TRBD1. The CDR3 covers 15 residues. Germline V gives CDR1 SEHNR, CDR2 FQNEAQ (reference sequence). This chain's CDR3 is CASSLAGGAGQPQHF. CDR3 coding DNA: TGTGCCAGCAGCCTAGCAGGGGGCGCCGGGCAGCCCCAGCATTTT.

Written as DNA, the CDR3 is TGTGCCAGCGCCTTAGCGGGAGCTGGAACCGGGGAGCTGTTTTTT. It is translated as CASALAGAGTGELFF. The chain is built from TRBV27 and TRBJ2-2; 9 bases fit TRBD2. Germline V gene data show CDR1 as MNHEY and CDR2 as SMNVEV (reference sequence). The CDR3 has 15 residues. V lost 8 bases and J lost 5; bases outside the gene matches: 9.

The V call is TRBV19, the J call TRBJ2-7; possibly TRBD1 for D (6 bases). The germline V gene encodes CDR1 LNHDA and CDR2 SQIVND (reference sequence). The CDR3 length is 15 residues. The ends were cut back, 7 bases at V and 2 bases at J, with 18 bases in the middle. The DNA of the CDR3 is TGTGCCAGTACTTTTGGGGGCAGACCACCCTACGAGCAGTACTTC. Translation: CASTFGGRPPYEQYF.

The chain couples TRBV29-1 to TRBJ1-2; D gene ambiguous. Trimming pared 4 bases from V and 6 bases from J, leaving 15 bases between. The length of the CDR3 is 13 residues. The germline V gene encodes CDR1 SQVTM and CDR2 ANQGSEA. The CDR3 coding sequence is TGCAGCGTTGCTCTGCAGGAGAGGGATGGCTACACCTTC. It translates to CSVALQERDGYTF.

This sequence joins TRBV9 and TRBJ2-1, with 11 bases identical to TRBD2. Germline CDR1 SGDLS, CDR2 YYNGEE. Trimming removed 4 bases from V and 12 bases from J; junction bases left unmatched: 12. The CDR3 is made up of 15 amino acids. The CDR3 DNA follows: TGTGCCAGCAGCCCTAGCGGGGGGACGACCCGGGGGCAGTTCTTC. Translation gives CASSPSGGTTRGQFF.

This chain connects TRBV6-5 to TRBJ2-1; no firm D call. The V end lost 4 bases, the J end lost 13 bases, and 14 bases lay between the germline ends. CDR1 is MNHEY, CDR2 SVGAGI, per germline. The CDR3 runs to 12 residues. The CDR3 here is CASSSPGITQFF. The DNA for the CDR3 is TGTGCCAGCAGTTCCCCAGGCATCACACAGTTCTTC.

The genes are TRBV27 and TRBJ1-5, with TRBD1 as a possible D gene (6 bases). CDR3 length: 14 residues. V lost 6 bases and J 5 bases, leaving 14 bases between the germline ends. Germline V lookup: CDR1 MNHEY, CDR2 SMNVEV (reference sequence). The CDR3: CASSPGQGYQPQHF. The CDR3 coding sequence is TGTGCCAGCAGCCCAGGCCAGGGGTATCAGCCCCAGCATTTT.

The rearrangement uses TRBV7-3 and TRBJ1-1; D possibly corresponds to TRBD1 (5 bases). Trimming stripped 6 bases from V and 4 bases from J, with 12 bases between. The length of the CDR3 is 13 residues. From germline, CDR1 is SGHTA and CDR2 FQGTGA. CDR3 nucleotide sequence: TGTGCCAGCAGTGGGCAGGGTATCACTGAAGCTTTCTTT. Translating it yields CASSGQGITEAFF. The full variable domain, in which reference TRBV7-3 and TRBJ1-1 provide the parts outside the CDR3, is GAGVSQTPSNKVTEKGKYVELRCDPISGHTALYWYRQSLGQGPEFLIYFQGTGAADDSGLPNDRFFAVRPEGSVSTLKIQRTERGDSAVYLCASSGQGITEAFFGQGTRLTVV.

The rearrangement links TRBV4-1 to TRBJ2-7; D unclear. The CDR3 runs 15 residues. V was trimmed by 1 base and J by 0 bases, leaving 10 bases between them. Germline CDR1 MGHRA, CDR2 YSYEKL. In DNA form, the CDR3 reads TGCGCCAGCAGCCAAGCGCACTTTAGCTCCTACGAGCAGTACTTC. Its protein product is CASSQAHFSSYEQYF.

The gene calls are TRBV9 and TRBJ2-7; 8 nucleotides match TRBD1. The CDR3 runs 15 residues. The V gene end was trimmed by 0 bases and the J gene end by 7 bases; junction bases not matched to a gene: 9. Germline values: CDR1 SGDLS, CDR2 YYNGEE. The CDR3 coding sequence is TGTGCCAGCAGCGTAGAGTACAGGGGGATGGGGGAGCAGTACTTC. Encoded protein: CASSVEYRGMGEQYF.

The rearrangement uses TRBV28 and TRBJ2-5; no clear D. CDR3 length: 14 amino acids. Germline values: CDR1 MDHEN, CDR2 SYDVKM. Trimming removed 3 bases from V and 0 bases from J, with 8 bases in between. CDR3 in amino acids: CASSLWQNQETQYF. The CDR3, as DNA: TGTGCCAGCAGTTTGTGGCAGAACCAAGAGACCCAGTACTTC.

This chain uses TRBV5-5 with TRBJ2-5, with D maybe TRBD1 (5 bases). V lost 4 bases, J lost 1 base, and 20 bases lay in between. The CDR3 runs to 17 residues. CDR1 and CDR2 from the germline V gene are SGHKS and YYEKEE (reference sequence). Written as DNA, the CDR3 is TGTGCCAGCAGCCGAAAAGGGGCGTCGCTCTCCCAAGAGACCCAGTACTTC. Protein: CASSRKGASLSQETQYF.

The gene calls are TRBV9 and TRBJ2-3; D may be TRBD1 (7 bases). The germline gives CDR1 SGDLS, CDR2 YYNGEE. The V and J ends lost 4 bases and 4 bases respectively, with 16 bases between them. This CDR3 comprises 15 residues. CDR3 DNA sequence: TGTGCCAGCAGCACGCGACAGGGAGGTCCAGATACGCAGTATTTT. Protein: CASSTRQGGPDTQYF.

CDR3 in amino acids: CASSQDDLSARRTQYF. In nucleotides, the CDR3 is TGTGCCAGCAGCCAAGATGATCTCAGCGCCAGGAGGACGCAGTATTTT. The chain recombines TRBV4-2 with TRBJ2-3, with D perhaps matching TRBD2 (5 bases). This CDR3 has 16 amino acids. Germline V gene data show CDR1 as LGHNA and CDR2 as YNFKEQ. V was clipped by 0 bases and J by 9 bases, with 19 bases between them.

The CDR3 DNA reads as TGTGCCATCTCGCGGGAAAAGCGGGAGTACTACAATGAGCAGTTCTTC. Translation gives CAISREKREYYNEQFF. The chain joins TRBV7-9 to TRBJ2-1; 8 bases are a match to TRBD2. V trimming: 10 bases; J trimming: 3 bases; junction bases outside the gene matches: 14. CDR1 and CDR2 from the germline V gene are SEHNR and FQNEAQ (reference sequence). This CDR3 spans 16 amino acids.

Written as DNA, the CDR3 is TGTGCCAGCAGCTTGGTGCCCTGGGGAGAAGGAGATGAAGCTTTCTTT. Protein product: CASSLVPWGEGDEAFF. The chain joins TRBV5-4 to TRBJ1-1; D uncertain. The CDR3 consists of 16 residues. CDR1 SGHNT and CDR2 YYREEE come from the germline V gene (reference sequence). V dropped 0 bases and J dropped 7 bases, with 19 bases sitting between them.

This chain links TRBV28 with TRBJ1-2; 7 bases fit TRBD1. Trimming cost V 8 bases and J 4 bases; bases outside gene matches: 10. The CDR3 runs 14 residues. CDR1 and CDR2 (germline): MDHEN, SYDVKM. The CDR3 is CASQGAGGSYGYTF. CDR3 DNA sequence: TGTGCCAGCCAAGGGGCAGGGGGAAGCTATGGCTACACCTTC.